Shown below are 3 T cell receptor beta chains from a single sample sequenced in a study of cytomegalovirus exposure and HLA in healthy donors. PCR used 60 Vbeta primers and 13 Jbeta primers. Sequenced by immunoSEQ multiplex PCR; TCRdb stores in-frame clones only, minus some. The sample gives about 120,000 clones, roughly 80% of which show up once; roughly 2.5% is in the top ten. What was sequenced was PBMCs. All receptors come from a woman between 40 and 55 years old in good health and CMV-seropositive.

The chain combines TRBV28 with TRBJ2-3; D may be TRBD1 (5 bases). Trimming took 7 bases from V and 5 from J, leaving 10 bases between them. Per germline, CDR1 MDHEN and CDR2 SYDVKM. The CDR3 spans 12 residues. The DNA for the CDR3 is TGTGCCAGCACCGCCAGGGAAGATACGCAGTATTTT. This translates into CASTAREDTQYF.

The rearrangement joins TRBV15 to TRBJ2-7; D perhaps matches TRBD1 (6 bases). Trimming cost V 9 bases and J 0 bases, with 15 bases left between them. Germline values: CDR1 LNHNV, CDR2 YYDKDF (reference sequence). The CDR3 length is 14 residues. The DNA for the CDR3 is TGTGCCACGAGGTTGGACAGATCCTCCTACGAGCAGTACTTC. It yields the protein CATRLDRSSYEQYF.

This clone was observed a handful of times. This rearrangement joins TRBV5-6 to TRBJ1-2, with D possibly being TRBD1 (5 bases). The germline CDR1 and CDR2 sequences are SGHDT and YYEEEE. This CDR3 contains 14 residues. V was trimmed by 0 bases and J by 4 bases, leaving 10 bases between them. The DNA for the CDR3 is TGTGCCAGCAGCTTGGACAGGAGTCCCTATGGCTACACCTTC. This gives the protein CASSLDRSPYGYTF. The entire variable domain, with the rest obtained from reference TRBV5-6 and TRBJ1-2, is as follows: DAGVTQSPTHLIKTRGQQVTLRCSPKSGHDTVSWYQQALGQGPQFIFQYYEEEERQRGNFPDRFSGHQFPNYSSELNVNALLLGDSALYLCASSLDRSPYGYTFGSGTRLTVV.